This T cell receptor (beta chain) was observed in a study of blood T cell repertoires in COVID-19. About the research overall: The cDNA or gDNA used as material had been derived from T cells, B-cell-depleted T cells, or PBMCs.

Generated by immunoSEQ multiplex PCR, the TCRdb table keeps only in-frame clones and is missing some. The sample consists of about 73,000 clones, 81% of them appearing once. The specimen sequenced was peripheral blood. This receptor was obtained from a woman aged 70-85 years with acute or convalescent COVID-19.

CDR3 in amino acids: CASSPTPGTGGNQPQHF. The DNA for the CDR3 is TGTGCCAGCAGCCCTACACCCGGGACAGGGGGCAATCAGCCCCAGCATTTT. V gene TRBV2 combines with J gene TRBJ1-5, with 10 bases that match TRBD1. CDR1 and CDR2 (germline): SNHLY, FYNNEI. The CDR3 is 17 residues long. The trim removed 6 bases at V and 2 bases at J, leaving 10 bases unmatched.